These 7 T cell receptor beta chains came from one sample sequenced in a study of T cells in Graves' hyperthyroidism and ophthalmopathy. Authors of the study amplified TCR beta CDR3 regions from RNA transcripts. TCR CDR3 underwent first-round RT-PCR with the HTBI primer set. TCRdb reanalysed the multiplex PCR reads using MiXCR and keeps one entry per CDR3 protein. The table records approximately 590,000 distinct CDR3 sequences, 15% to 19% of them present only once. Source material: blood. Source of these receptors: a woman under 40 with Graves' hyperthyroidism.

This clonotype was seen ten or more times. The rearrangement links TRBV27 to TRBJ1-1; maybe TRBD1 (6 bases). From germline, CDR1 is MNHEY and CDR2 SMNVEV (reference sequence). Trimming pared 5 bases from V and 1 base from J, leaving 14 bases between. This CDR3 is 15 amino acids long. Here the CDR3 reads CASSDFKGGNTEAFF. The CDR3 DNA reads TGTGCCAGCAGTGACTTTAAAGGGGGGAACACTGAAGCTTTCTTT.

The chain uses TRBV7-9 and TRBJ2-5; 13 nucleotides line up with TRBD2. Trimming at V came to 2 bases and at J to 5 bases, leaving 2 bases not matched to a gene. The CDR3 totals 15 residues. Looked up from germline, CDR1 is SEHNR and CDR2 is FQNEAQ (reference sequence). The CDR3 DNA follows: TGTGCCAGCAGCTTAACTAGCGGGAGGGCGGAGACCCAGTACTTC. It is translated as CASSLTSGRAETQYF.

The table lists this clonotype with many counts. The V and J genes are TRBV20-1 and TRBJ1-5; the D gene is possibly TRBD1 (6 bases). The CDR3 totals 16 residues. Germline V gene data show CDR1 as DFQATT and CDR2 as SNEGSKA (reference sequence). Trimming left V 0 bases short and J 1 base short, with 13 bases between. The CDR3 reads CSARDSGRGSNQPQHF. CDR3 nucleotide sequence: TGCAGTGCTAGAGATAGTGGCAGGGGCAGCAATCAGCCCCAGCATTTT.

Turning to this clonotype: Since a much larger clone is just one base distant, this may be a read error. The chain links TRBV5-1 to TRBJ2-3, with D possibly matching TRBD2 (5 bases). Germline V CDR1 and CDR2: SGHRS, YFSETQ. The CDR3 totals 14 residues. Trimming removed 7 bases at V and 2 bases at J, with 14 bases between. The CDR3 nucleotides are TGCGCCAGCGCGGAGGACTCTCCCACAGATACGCAGTATTTT. Amino acid sequence: CASAEDSPTDTQYF.

This clonotype was detected many times. This chain connects TRBV7-2 to TRBJ2-5; D unclear. Trimming removed 7 bases at V and 5 bases at J, with 8 bases between. The CDR3 is made up of 11 amino acids. CDR1 is SGHTA and CDR2 is FQGNSA in the germline V gene. The CDR3 DNA is TGTGCCAGCAAACTTCAGGAGACCCAGTACTTC. Encoded protein: CASKLQETQYF. Based on the CDR3 plus reference TRBV7-2 and TRBJ2-5, the full variable domain is GAGVSQSPSNKVTEKGKDVELRCDPISGHTALYWYRQSLGQGLEFLIYFQGNSAPDKSGLPSDRFSAERTGGSVSTLTIQRTQQEDSAVYLCASKLQETQYFGPGTRLLVL.

This clonotype was found a few times. The chain carries TRBV24-1 and TRBJ2-3, with 7 bases lining up with TRBD1. The CDR3 runs to 16 residues. With V trimmed by 2 bases and J by 1 base, 5 bases remained unmatched. Germline V gives CDR1 KGHDR, CDR2 SFDVKD. The CDR3: CATSDSGQERTDTQYF. As DNA, the CDR3 is TGTGCCACCAGTGATTCAGGACAGGAGCGCACAGATACGCAGTATTTT.

This clonotype was seen a few times. This may stem from a read error, because a much larger clone lies one nucleotide away. The CDR3 protein is CASSANQETQYF. In DNA form, the CDR3 reads TGTGCCAGCAGCGCCAACCAAGAGACCCAGTACTTC. The chain uses TRBV9 and TRBJ2-5; no definite D call. The CDR3 totals 12 residues. The V end was cut by 3 bases, the J end by 0 bases, with 3 bases between. Per the germline V gene, CDR1 is SGDLS and CDR2 is YYNGEE.